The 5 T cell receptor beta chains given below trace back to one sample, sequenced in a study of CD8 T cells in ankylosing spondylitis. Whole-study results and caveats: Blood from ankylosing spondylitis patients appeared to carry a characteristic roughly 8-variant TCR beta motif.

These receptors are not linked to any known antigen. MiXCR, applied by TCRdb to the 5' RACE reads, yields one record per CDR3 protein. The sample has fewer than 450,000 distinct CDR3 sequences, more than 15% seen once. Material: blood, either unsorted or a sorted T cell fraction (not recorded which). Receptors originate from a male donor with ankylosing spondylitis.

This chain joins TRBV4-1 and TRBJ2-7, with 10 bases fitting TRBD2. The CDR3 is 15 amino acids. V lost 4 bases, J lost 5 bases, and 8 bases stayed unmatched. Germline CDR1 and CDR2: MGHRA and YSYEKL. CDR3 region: CASSLRTSGFHEQYF. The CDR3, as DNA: TGCGCCAGCAGCCTCCGGACTAGCGGATTCCACGAGCAGTACTTC.

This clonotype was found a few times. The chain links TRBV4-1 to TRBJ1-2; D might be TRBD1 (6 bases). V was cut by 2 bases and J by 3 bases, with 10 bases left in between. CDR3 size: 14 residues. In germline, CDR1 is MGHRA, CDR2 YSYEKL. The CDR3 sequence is CASSQHRDYYGYTF. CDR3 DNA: TGCGCCAGCAGCCAACACAGGGACTACTATGGCTACACCTTC.

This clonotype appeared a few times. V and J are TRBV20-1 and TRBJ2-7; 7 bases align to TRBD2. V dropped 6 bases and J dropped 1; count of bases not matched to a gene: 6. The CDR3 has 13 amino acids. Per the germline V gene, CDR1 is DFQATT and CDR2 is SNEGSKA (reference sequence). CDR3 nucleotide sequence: TGCAGTGCCACCGGGACTACATCCTACGAGCAGTACTTC. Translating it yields CSATGTTSYEQYF.

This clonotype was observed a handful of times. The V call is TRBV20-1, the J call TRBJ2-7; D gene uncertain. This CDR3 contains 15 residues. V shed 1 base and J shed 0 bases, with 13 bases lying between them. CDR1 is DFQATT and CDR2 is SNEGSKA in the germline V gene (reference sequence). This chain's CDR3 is CSARGAPWSSYEQYF. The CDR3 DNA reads TGCAGTGCTAGAGGGGCGCCGTGGAGCTCCTACGAGCAGTACTTC.

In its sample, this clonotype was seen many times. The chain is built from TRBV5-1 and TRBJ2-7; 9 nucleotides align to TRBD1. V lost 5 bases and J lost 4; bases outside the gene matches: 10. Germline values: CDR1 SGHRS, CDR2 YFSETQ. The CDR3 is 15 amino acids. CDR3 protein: CASRLSGTGLYEQYF. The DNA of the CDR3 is TGCGCCAGCAGATTATCCGGGACAGGGTTATACGAGCAGTACTTC.